The 31 T cell receptor beta chains presented below share a single source sample, sequenced in a study of cytomegalovirus exposure and HLA in healthy donors. It was with 60 Vbeta and 13 Jbeta primers that the PCR ran. Here immunoSEQ multiplex PCR was the method, and the copy in TCRdb shows in-frame clones only, minus some. Here the sample spans about 130,000 clones, 77% being singletons. Sequencing was performed on PBMCs. These receptors were collected from a male donor in good health and CMV-seropositive.

J is TRBJ2-7 and V is TRBV7-9; D call uncertain. The CDR3 covers 13 residues. V gave up 6 bases and J gave up 3 bases, with 12 bases separating them. Germline CDR1 is SEHNR and CDR2 is FQNEAQ (reference sequence). As DNA, the CDR3 is TGTGCCAGCAGTCTTCTAGAAGTCTACGAGCAGTACTTC. Protein: CASSLLEVYEQYF. The whole variable domain, filled in from reference TRBV7-9 and TRBJ2-7, reads DTGVSQNPRHKITKRGQNVTFRCDPISEHNRLYWYRQTLGQGPEFLTYFQNEAQLEKSRLLSDRFSAERPKGSFSTLEIQRTEQGDSAMYLCASSLLEVYEQYFGPGTRLTVT.

This clone was counted between two and nine times. The chain employs TRBV6-1 and TRBJ1-6; the D gene is possibly TRBD1 (5 bases). Germline-derived CDR1 and CDR2 are MNHNS and SASEGT. Trimming cost V 6 bases and J 8 bases, with 14 bases left between them. The CDR3 extends over 14 amino acids. CDR3 in DNA: TGTGCCAGCAGATGGACTATAGGGGATTCACCCCTCCACTTT. Translating it yields CASRWTIGDSPLHF.

The rearrangement uses TRBV19 and TRBJ2-5; tentative D call: TRBD2 (6 bases). With the DNA end fitting TRBJ2-7 better, the J assignment may be wrong. Per the germline V gene, CDR1 is LNHDA and CDR2 is SQIVND (reference sequence). The CDR3 is made up of 14 amino acids. CDR3 sequence (DNA): TGTGCCAGTACCGCGGGATGGGGTTTTGACGAGCAGTACTTC. Its protein is CASTAGWGFDEQYF.

The V gene is TRBV2, the J gene TRBJ2-2; 9 nucleotides line up with TRBD2. The J segment lost 4 bases and the V segment lost 8 bases, leaving 5 bases of the junction unmatched. The CDR3 spans 14 residues. Germline V CDR1 and CDR2: SNHLY, FYNNEI. The CDR3 DNA reads TGTGCCAGCCGTAATAGCGGGGGCACCGGGGAGCTGTTTTTT. Amino acids: CASRNSGGTGELFF.

The V gene is TRBV15, the J gene TRBJ1-4; tentatively, D is TRBD1 (5 bases). V was clipped by 0 bases and J by 7 bases, with 12 bases between them. There are 15 residues in the CDR3. In germline, CDR1 is LNHNV, CDR2 YYDKDF (reference sequence). The CDR3 DNA is TGTGCCACCAGCAGAGAGCAGGGAATTAGTGAAAAACTGTTTTTT. This sequence encodes CATSREQGISEKLFF.

V gene TRBV5-6 combines with J gene TRBJ2-1, with 8 bases that match TRBD1. V shed 3 bases, J shed 8 bases, and the junction held 7 bases outside the gene matches. CDR1 SGHDT and CDR2 YYEEEE come from the germline V gene. This CDR3 is 14 amino acids long. CDR3 DNA sequence: TGTGCCAGCAGCTCCCTGGACAGGGTGGATGAGCAGTTCTTC. It translates to CASSSLDRVDEQFF.

A single count supports this clone. The chain has TRBV28 and TRBJ2-3, with D tentatively TRBD2 (6 bases). V lost 5 bases, J lost 5 bases, and 20 bases lay in between. The CDR3 runs 16 residues. Germline V gives CDR1 MDHEN, CDR2 SYDVKM. For the CDR3, the DNA is TGTGCCAGCAGTGGAACGGGGCGGGGCCCAGAAGATACGCAGTATTTT. This gives the protein CASSGTGRGPEDTQYF.

This clone was found once. The chain combines TRBV7-2 with TRBJ2-3; TRBD2 matches at 8 bases. The CDR3 sequence is 15 residues long. V was clipped by 3 bases and J by 4 bases; unmatched bases: 6. Looked up from germline, CDR1 is SGHTA and CDR2 is FQGNSA. The CDR3 here is CASSFDGGASDTQYF. The CDR3 DNA sequence: TGTGCCAGCAGCTTTGACGGGGGGGCCTCAGATACGCAGTATTTT.

V gene TRBV15 combines with J gene TRBJ2-5; the D gene is possibly TRBD2 (6 bases). Trimming took 8 bases from V and 5 from J, leaving 15 bases between them. CDR1 is LNHNV and CDR2 is YYDKDF in the germline V gene (reference sequence). The CDR3 runs to 13 residues. The CDR3 sequence is CATLRRGGETQYF. Here the CDR3 DNA reads TGTGCCACCCTAAGGAGAGGAGGGGAGACCCAGTACTTC.

The genes are TRBV6-1 and TRBJ2-1; 12 bases fit TRBD1. The CDR3 totals 15 residues. Germline V gene lookup returns CDR1 MNHNS and CDR2 SASEGT. Trimming removed 4 bases from V and 6 bases from J; junction bases left unmatched: 4. CDR3 nucleotides: TGTGCCAGCAGTGGGGACAGGGGGCGGTTCAATGAGCAGTTCTTC. It yields the protein CASSGDRGRFNEQFF.

The chain carries TRBV28 and TRBJ2-1; 8 bases line up with TRBD1. V lost 4 bases and J lost 8; bases outside the gene matches: 10. In germline, CDR1 is MDHEN, CDR2 SYDVKM. The CDR3 loop spans 15 amino acids. This CDR3 reads CASSSRGRPRDEQFF. Here the CDR3 DNA reads TGTGCCAGCAGTTCCAGGGGGCGTCCCCGCGATGAGCAGTTCTTC.

In its sample, this clone was seen once. The junction does not match germline at one end; this may be a read error. The V call is TRBV4-1, the J call TRBJ2-6; 10 bases are a match to TRBD2. This CDR3 is built from 19 residues. CDR1 and CDR2 from the germline V gene are MGHRA and YSYEKL. The CDR3 DNA is TGCGCCAGCAGCCAATGGGGACTAGCGCTTGGCTCTGGGGCCAACGGCCTGACTTTC. This gives the protein CASSQWGLALGSGANGLTF.

The rearrangement links TRBV29-1 to TRBJ1-2; 8 bases fit TRBD1. J was trimmed by 11 bases and V by 6 bases; bases with no gene match: 8. The germline V gene encodes CDR1 SQVTM and CDR2 ANQGSEA. The CDR3 sequence is 11 residues long. For the CDR3, the DNA is TGCAGCGTGGGACAGGATAGAAAGTACACCTTC. It translates to CSVGQDRKYTF. The whole variable domain, filled in from reference TRBV29-1 and TRBJ1-2, reads SAVISQKPSRDICQRGTSLTIQCQVDSQVTMMFWYRQQPGQSLTLIATANQGSEATYESGFVIDKFPISRPNLTFSTLTVSNMSPEDSSIYLCSVGQDRKYTFGSGTRLTVV.

V usage is TRBV7-6 and J usage is TRBJ2-7, with D perhaps TRBD2 (5 bases). This CDR3 is 16 amino acids long. Germline V gene data show CDR1 as SGHVS and CDR2 as FNYEAQ. Trimming pared 0 bases from V and 5 bases from J, leaving 17 bases between. CDR3 nucleotide sequence: TGTGCCAGCAGCTTAGCGGGCGGGCTGAACCTCAACGAGCAGTACTTC. This gives the protein CASSLAGGLNLNEQYF.

This rearrangement joins TRBV7-3 to TRBJ2-1, with D maybe TRBD2 (6 bases). Germline loops: CDR1 SGHTA, CDR2 FQGTGA. Trimming removed 5 bases at V and 7 bases at J, with 21 bases between. This CDR3 comprises 16 residues. CDR3 sequence (DNA): TGTGCCAGCAGCCCCTCTCGGGCGGGAACAGCAAATGAGCAGTTCTTC. Its protein is CASSPSRAGTANEQFF.

This clone has just one count. The chain joins TRBV10-3 to TRBJ2-4, with TRBD2 matching over 7 bases. The CDR3 runs to 15 residues. Per the germline V gene, CDR1 is ENHRY and CDR2 is SYGVKD. The ends lost 3 bases at V and 2 bases at J; junction bases unmatched: 4. The CDR3 region has the DNA TGTGCCATCAGTGACGTGGGGACTACCAAAAACATTCAGTACTTC. This encodes CAISDVGTTKNIQYF.

The chain carries TRBV6-1 and TRBJ2-4; possibly TRBD2 for D (6 bases). Germline CDR1 and CDR2: MNHNS and SASEGT. Trimming removed 5 bases from V and 5 bases from J, with 10 bases in between. The CDR3 runs to 13 residues. The CDR3 DNA is TGTGCCAGCAGTATTGGGACTCAAAACATTCAGTACTTC. Translation: CASSIGTQNIQYF.

This clone has just one count. J is TRBJ1-1 and V is TRBV13, with D possibly matching TRBD1 (6 bases). Germline CDR1 reads PRHDT; CDR2 reads FYEKMQ (reference sequence). This CDR3 is built from 13 residues. V lost 5 bases and J lost 10, with 17 bases in between. In DNA, the CDR3 is TGTGCCAGCAGCCCCTATCACCAGGGGCTAGCTTTCTTT. It specifies CASSPYHQGLAFF.

V and J are TRBV29-1 and TRBJ1-1; D not resolved. Between the trimmed V and J ends, which lost 2 bases and 6 bases, there was a span of 7 bases. The CDR3 sequence is 11 residues long. CDR1 is SQVTM and CDR2 is ANQGSEA in the germline V gene. CDR3 DNA sequence: TGCAGCGTTGAACGTTTCTCTGAAGCTTTCTTT. Protein product: CSVERFSEAFF. Full variable domain (outside the CDR3, taken from reference TRBV29-1 and TRBJ1-1): SAVISQKPSRDICQRGTSLTIQCQVDSQVTMMFWYRQQPGQSLTLIATANQGSEATYESGFVIDKFPISRPNLTFSTLTVSNMSPEDSSIYLCSVERFSEAFFGQGTRLTVV.

This chain uses TRBV7-9 with TRBJ2-2; a possible D gene is TRBD1 (5 bases). Germline lookup yields CDR1 SEHNR and CDR2 FQNEAQ (reference sequence). The CDR3 has 15 residues. Trimming took 5 bases from V and 6 from J, leaving 16 bases between them. CDR3 bases: TGTGCCAGCAGCCCCCAAGGGGTGACGGCCGGGGAGCTGTTTTTT. This codes for CASSPQGVTAGELFF.

The rearrangement links TRBV6-1 to TRBJ2-5; TRBD1 might be the D (6 bases). Germline lookup yields CDR1 MNHNS and CDR2 SASEGT. The CDR3 runs 15 residues. Trimming removed 1 base from V and 5 bases from J, with 14 bases in between. The CDR3 sequence is CASSEGGRGSETQYF. The CDR3 DNA follows: TGTGCCAGCAGTGAAGGCGGTAGGGGGTCTGAGACCCAGTACTTC.

This chain joins TRBV19 and TRBJ1-2; 12 positions agree with TRBD1. Trimming at V came to 5 bases and at J to 4 bases, leaving 11 bases not matched to a gene. CDR1 and CDR2 (germline): LNHDA, SQIVND (reference sequence). CDR3 length: 17 residues. CDR3 DNA: TGTGCCAGTAGTTTGACATCCGGGACAGGGGGCGCCTATGGCTACACCTTC. It codes for CASSLTSGTGGAYGYTF.

The rearrangement links TRBV5-1 to TRBJ2-7; D is perhaps TRBD1 (6 bases). Trimming removed 4 bases from V and 0 bases from J, with 14 bases in between. The CDR3 has 15 amino acids. Germline loops: CDR1 SGHRS, CDR2 YFSETQ. The CDR3, as DNA: TGCGCCAGCAGCCCGACAGGTCTCCTCTCCTACGAGCAGTACTTC. Translation: CASSPTGLLSYEQYF.

Notes on this clone: An end of the junction differs from the germline gene, which may be a read error. The chain employs TRBV28 and TRBJ1-2; D is perhaps TRBD1 (5 bases). The germline V gene encodes CDR1 MDHEN and CDR2 SYDVKM. This CDR3 has 16 residues. The CDR3 bases are TGTGCCAGCAGTCCAAGCGGAGGGGTTCGATTAACTGGCTACACTTTC. Translated, it gives CASSPSGGVRLTGYTF.

The V gene is TRBV29-1, the J gene TRBJ1-2, with 9 bases that match TRBD1. The CDR3 covers 15 residues. Germline CDR1 reads SQVTM; CDR2 reads ANQGSEA. The trim removed 4 bases at V and 4 bases at J, leaving 10 bases unmatched. The CDR3 nucleotides are TGCAGCGTTGGGGACCACAGGGGGCCTCCCTATGGCTACACCTTC. Amino acids: CSVGDHRGPPYGYTF.

The table lists this clone with a few counts. The rearrangement uses TRBV2 and TRBJ2-3; no clear D. V lost 7 bases and J lost 0, with 11 bases in between. CDR3 length: 14 amino acids. Germline values: CDR1 SNHLY, CDR2 FYNNEI. In DNA form, the CDR3 reads TGTGCCAGCATGCCGACACCTAGCACAGATACGCAGTATTTT. This sequence encodes CASMPTPSTDTQYF. Supplemented by reference TRBV2 and TRBJ2-3, the full variable domain reads EPEVTQTPSHQVTQMGQEVILRCVPISNHLYFYWYRQILGQKVEFLVSFYNNEISEKSEIFDDQFSVERPDGSNFTLKIRSTKLEDSAMYFCASMPTPSTDTQYFGPGTRLTVL.

The chain joins TRBV15 to TRBJ2-7, with D perhaps TRBD1 (6 bases). Germline V gene data show CDR1 as LNHNV and CDR2 as YYDKDF (reference sequence). The CDR3 consists of 16 residues. The V gene lost 0 bases and the J gene lost 9 bases, with 21 bases spanning the gap. CDR3: CATSRDPKAGDPRQYF. CDR3 bases: TGTGCCACCAGCAGAGATCCCAAAGCAGGGGACCCTCGGCAGTACTTC.

V is TRBV2 and J is TRBJ1-1; D unresolved. Trimming stripped 3 bases from V and 3 bases from J, with 11 bases between. Germline V lookup: CDR1 SNHLY, CDR2 FYNNEI. This CDR3 has 14 amino acids. CDR3 bases: TGTGCCAGCAGTGACGTTTCGGTTGACACTGAAGCTTTCTTT. Translated: CASSDVSVDTEAFF.

The CDR3 loop is CASTTGTTFYEQYF. The CDR3 DNA reads TGTGCCAGCACTACCGGGACAACTTTTTACGAGCAGTACTTC. This chain joins TRBV7-9 and TRBJ2-7; D might be TRBD1 (6 bases). V was shortened by 7 bases and J by 4 bases, with 17 bases between the two germline ends. The CDR3 has 14 amino acids. Germline loops: CDR1 SEHNR, CDR2 FQNEAQ (reference sequence).

This chain joins TRBV7-2 and TRBJ2-5; D possibly corresponds to TRBD2 (6 bases). The J call is doubtful: the DNA matches TRBJ2-7 better. CDR3 size: 13 residues. Germline V lookup: CDR1 SGHTA, CDR2 FQGNSA. The CDR3 region has the DNA TGTGCCAGCAGCCTAAGACTAGCCTACGAGCAGTACTTC. Its translation: CASSLRLAYEQYF.

The V gene is TRBV27, the J gene TRBJ2-1; 10 nucleotides align to TRBD1. CDR1 is MNHEY and CDR2 is SMNVEV in the germline V gene (reference sequence). The CDR3 has 16 residues. J lost 8 bases, V lost 5 bases, and 12 bases had no gene match. The CDR3 loop is CASSPHGTGDVDEQFF. CDR3 in DNA: TGTGCCAGCAGTCCCCATGGGACAGGGGATGTGGATGAGCAGTTCTTC.